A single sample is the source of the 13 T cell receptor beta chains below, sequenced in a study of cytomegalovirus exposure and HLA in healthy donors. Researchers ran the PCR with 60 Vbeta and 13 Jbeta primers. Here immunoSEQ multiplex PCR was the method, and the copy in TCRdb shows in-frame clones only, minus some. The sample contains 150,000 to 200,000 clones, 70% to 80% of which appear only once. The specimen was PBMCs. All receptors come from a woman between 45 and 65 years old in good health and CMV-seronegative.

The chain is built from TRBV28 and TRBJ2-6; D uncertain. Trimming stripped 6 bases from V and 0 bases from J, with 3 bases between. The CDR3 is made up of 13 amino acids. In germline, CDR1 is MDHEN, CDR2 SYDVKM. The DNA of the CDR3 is TGTGCCAGCAGGAGCTCTGGGGCCAACGTCCTGACTTTC. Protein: CASRSSGANVLTF.

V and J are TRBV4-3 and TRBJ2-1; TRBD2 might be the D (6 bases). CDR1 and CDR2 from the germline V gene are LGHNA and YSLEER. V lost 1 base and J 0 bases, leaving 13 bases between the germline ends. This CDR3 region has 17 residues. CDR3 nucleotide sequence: TGCGCCAGCAGCCAAGTGCCCGCGGGGAGCTCCTACAATGAGCAGTTCTTC. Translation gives CASSQVPAGSSYNEQFF.

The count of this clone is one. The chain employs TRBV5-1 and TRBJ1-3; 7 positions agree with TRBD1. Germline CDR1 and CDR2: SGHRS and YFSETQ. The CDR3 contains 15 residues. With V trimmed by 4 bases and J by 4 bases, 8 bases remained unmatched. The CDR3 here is CASSARQGRGNTIYF. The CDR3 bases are TGCGCCAGCAGCGCCCGACAGGGTCGGGGAAACACCATATATTTT.

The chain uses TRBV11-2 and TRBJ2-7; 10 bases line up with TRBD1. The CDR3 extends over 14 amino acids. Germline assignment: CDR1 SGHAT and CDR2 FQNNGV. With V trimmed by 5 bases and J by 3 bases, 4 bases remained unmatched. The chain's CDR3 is CASSPTGGLYEQYF. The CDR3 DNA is TGTGCCAGCAGCCCGACAGGGGGCCTCTACGAGCAGTACTTC.

In DNA, the CDR3 is TGTGCCAGCAGCTTACCATCGACAGGGGGCTACGAGCAGTACTTC. Protein product: CASSLPSTGGYEQYF. The genes are TRBV5-6 and TRBJ2-7; the match to TRBD1 covers 9 bases. V dropped 2 bases and J dropped 3; count of bases not matched to a gene: 6. CDR1 SGHDT and CDR2 YYEEEE come from the germline V gene. CDR3 length: 15 residues.

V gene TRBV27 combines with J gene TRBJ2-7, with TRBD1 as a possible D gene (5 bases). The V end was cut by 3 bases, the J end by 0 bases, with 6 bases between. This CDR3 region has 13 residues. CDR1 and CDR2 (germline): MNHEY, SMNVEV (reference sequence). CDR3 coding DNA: TGTGCCAGCAGTTTCCAGGGCTCCTACGAGCAGTACTTC. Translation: CASSFQGSYEQYF.

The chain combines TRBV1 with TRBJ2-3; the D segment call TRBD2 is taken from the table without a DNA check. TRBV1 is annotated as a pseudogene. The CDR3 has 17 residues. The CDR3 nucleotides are TGCACCAGCAGCCGGGCTGCTAGCGGGAGAGAAGCAGATACGCAGTATTTT. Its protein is CTSSRAASGREADTQYF.

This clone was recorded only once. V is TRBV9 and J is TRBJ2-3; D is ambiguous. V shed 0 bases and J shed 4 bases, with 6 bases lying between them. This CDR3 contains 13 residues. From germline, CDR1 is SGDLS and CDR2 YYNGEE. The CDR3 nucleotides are TGTGCCAGCAGCGTAGGCGTGGCAGATACGCAGTATTTT. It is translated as CASSVGVADTQYF.

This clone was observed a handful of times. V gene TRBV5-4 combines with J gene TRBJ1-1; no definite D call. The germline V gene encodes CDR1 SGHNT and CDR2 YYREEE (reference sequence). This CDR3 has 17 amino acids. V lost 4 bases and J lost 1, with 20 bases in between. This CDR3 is CASSPGVQALRNTEAFF. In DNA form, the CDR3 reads TGTGCCAGCAGCCCGGGAGTTCAGGCCCTCAGGAACACTGAAGCTTTCTTT.

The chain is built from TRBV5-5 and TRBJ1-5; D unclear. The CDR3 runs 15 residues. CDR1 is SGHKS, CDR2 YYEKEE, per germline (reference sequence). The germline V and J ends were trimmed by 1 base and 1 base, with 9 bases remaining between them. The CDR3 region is CASSLSGLSNQPQHF. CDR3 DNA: TGTGCCAGCAGCTTGTCCGGGTTGAGCAATCAGCCCCAGCATTTT.

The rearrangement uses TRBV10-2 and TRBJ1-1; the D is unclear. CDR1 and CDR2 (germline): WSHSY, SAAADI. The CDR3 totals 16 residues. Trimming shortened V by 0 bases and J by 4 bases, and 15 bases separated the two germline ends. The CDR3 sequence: CASSESAGLVATEAFF. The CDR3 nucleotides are TGCGCCAGCAGTGAGTCCGCGGGCCTGGTGGCCACTGAAGCTTTCTTT.

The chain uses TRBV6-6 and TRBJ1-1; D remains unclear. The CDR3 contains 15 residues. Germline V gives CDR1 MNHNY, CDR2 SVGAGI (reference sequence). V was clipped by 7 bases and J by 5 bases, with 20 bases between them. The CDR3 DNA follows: TGTGCCAGCACCAAAAGGAGGGAGGTTGGGACTGAAGCTTTCTTT. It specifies CASTKRREVGTEAFF.

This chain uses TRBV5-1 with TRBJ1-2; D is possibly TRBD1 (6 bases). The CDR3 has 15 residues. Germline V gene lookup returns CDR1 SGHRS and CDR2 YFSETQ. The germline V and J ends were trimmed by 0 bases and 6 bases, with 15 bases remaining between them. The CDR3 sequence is CASSLAGGRLHGYTF. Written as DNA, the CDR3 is TGCGCCAGCAGCTTGGCCGGGGGGCGACTCCATGGCTACACCTTC.